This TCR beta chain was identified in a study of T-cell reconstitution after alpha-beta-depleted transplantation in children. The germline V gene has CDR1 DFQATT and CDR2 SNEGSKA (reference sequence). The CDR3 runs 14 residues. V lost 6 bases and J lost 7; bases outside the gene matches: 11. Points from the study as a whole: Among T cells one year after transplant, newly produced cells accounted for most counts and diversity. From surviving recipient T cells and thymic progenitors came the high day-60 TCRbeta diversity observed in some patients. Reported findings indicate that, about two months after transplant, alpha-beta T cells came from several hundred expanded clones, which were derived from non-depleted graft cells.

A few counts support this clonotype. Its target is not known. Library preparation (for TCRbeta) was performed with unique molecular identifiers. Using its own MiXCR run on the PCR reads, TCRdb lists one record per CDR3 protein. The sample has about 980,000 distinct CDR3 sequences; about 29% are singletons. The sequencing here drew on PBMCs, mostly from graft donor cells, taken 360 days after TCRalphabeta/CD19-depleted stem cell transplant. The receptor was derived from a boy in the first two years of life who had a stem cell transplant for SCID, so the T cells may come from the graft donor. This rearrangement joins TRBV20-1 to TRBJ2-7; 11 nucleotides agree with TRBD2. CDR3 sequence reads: CSAPGLAGDYEQYF. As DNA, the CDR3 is TGCAGTGCCCCCGGACTAGCGGGTGACTATGAGCAGTACTTC.